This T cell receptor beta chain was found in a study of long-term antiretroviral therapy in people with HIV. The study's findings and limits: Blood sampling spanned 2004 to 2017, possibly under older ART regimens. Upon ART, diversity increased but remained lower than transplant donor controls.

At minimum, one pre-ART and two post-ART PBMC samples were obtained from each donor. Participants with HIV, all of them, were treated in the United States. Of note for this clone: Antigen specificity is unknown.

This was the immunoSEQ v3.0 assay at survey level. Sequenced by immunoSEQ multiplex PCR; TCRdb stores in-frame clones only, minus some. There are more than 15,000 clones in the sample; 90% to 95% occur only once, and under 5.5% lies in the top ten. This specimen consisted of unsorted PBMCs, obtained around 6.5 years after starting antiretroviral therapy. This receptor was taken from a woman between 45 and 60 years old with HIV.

CDR3 DNA: TGTGCCAGCAGTCTCGACCGGGACAGACAGCCCCAGCATTTT. Encoded protein: CASSLDRDRQPQHF. The V gene is TRBV28, the J gene TRBJ1-5; 7 bases match TRBD1. The trim removed 5 bases at V and 7 bases at J, leaving 8 bases unmatched. In germline, CDR1 is MDHEN, CDR2 SYDVKM. The CDR3 spans 14 residues.